This is a list of T cell receptor beta chains from one sample in a study of T cells in Graves' hyperthyroidism and ophthalmopathy. TCRdb redid the calling of the multiplex PCR reads with MiXCR, one entry per CDR3 protein. The table shows some 300,000 distinct CDR3 sequences, with approximately 16% occurring only once. The sequencing sample was made of blood. The receptor set was obtained from a man aged 25-45 years with Graves' hyperthyroidism. Each CDR3 is given with its conserved first and last residue. D genes are given only for firm matches. Clone size is not always given. Where it is, it says once, few, many or a class for expanded clones.

v_call,clone_size,d_call,j_call,cdr3_aa,cdr3_nt
TRBV18,many,.,TRBJ2-1,CASSLLPSRENEQFF,TGTGCCAGCTCACTGTTGCCTAGTAGGGAGAATGAGCAGTTCTTC
TRBV27,many,.,TRBJ1-5,CASSLSFWALNQPQHF,TGTGCCAGCAGTTTATCGTTCTGGGCCCTAAATCAGCCCCAGCATTTT
TRBV27,few,TRBD1,TRBJ2-1,CASSTGRSSGGRNEQFF,TGTGCCAGCAGTACAGGTCGAAGCTCAGGGGGTCGGAATGAGCAGTTCTTC
TRBV10-1,many,TRBD1,TRBJ2-7,CASSRDRGTEQYF,TGCGCCAGCAGCAGGGACAGGGGAACCGAGCAGTACTTC
TRBV20-1,many,TRBD2,TRBJ2-7,CSARAPSGIYEQYF,TGCAGTGCTAGAGCCCCTAGCGGGATCTACGAGCAGTACTTC
TRBV7-8,many,.,TRBJ2-1,CASSFPPSEQFF,TGTGCCAGCAGCTTCCCCCCAAGTGAGCAGTTCTTC
TRBV13,.,.,TRBJ1-2,CASSPPGAYGYTF,TGTGCCAGCAGCCCCCCCGGGGCGTACGGCTACACCTTC
TRBV6-1,few,.,TRBJ1-5,CASSEGRGGQPQHF,TGTGCCAGCAGTGAAGGGAGGGGGGGTCAGCCCCAGCATTTT
TRBV14,few,TRBD1,TRBJ1-2,CASSQPDRAGYTF,TGTGCCAGCAGCCAGCCAGACAGGGCTGGCTACACCTTC
TRBV7-9,.,.,TRBJ2-1,CASSLSHNEQFF,TGTGCCAGCAGTCTTAGCCACAATGAGCAGTTCTTC
TRBV7-8,many,.,TRBJ2-1,CASSSGASSYNEQFF,TGTGCCAGCAGCTCCGGGGCTAGCTCCTACAATGAGCAGTTCTTC
TRBV18,.,.,TRBJ2-1,CASSPTTEHQFF,TGTGCCAGCTCACCAACGACAGAGCATCAGTTCTTC
TRBV2,many,.,TRBJ2-3,CASSTVGPMGQYF,TGTGCCAGCTCTACCGTCGGCCCTATGGGGCAGTATTTT
TRBV10-2,.,.,TRBJ1-5,CASKEGYGQPQHF,TGCGCCAGCAAGGAGGGATACGGCCAGCCCCAGCATTTT
TRBV3-1,many,.,TRBJ2-7,CASSQGWVRNEQYF,TGTGCCAGCAGCCAAGGCTGGGTAAGGAACGAGCAGTACTTC
TRBV6-1,many,.,TRBJ1-1,CASSYNQDRVRAFF,TGTGCCAGCAGTTACAACCAGGATCGGGTCAGAGCTTTCTTT
TRBV20-1,many,TRBD2,TRBJ2-7,CSASWGGTAEQYF,TGCAGTGCTAGTTGGGGGGGAACGGCCGAGCAGTACTTC
TRBV18,many,TRBD2,TRBJ2-2,CASSSLAENTGELFF,TGTGCCAGCTCATCCCTAGCGGAAAACACCGGGGAGCTGTTTTTT
TRBV9,few,TRBD1,TRBJ2-2,CASDRGQANTGELFF,TGTGCCTCAGACAGGGGCCAGGCGAACACCGGGGAGCTGTTTTTT
TRBV18,many,TRBD1,TRBJ2-1,CASQGAGGSYNEQFF,TGTGCCAGCCAGGGGGCAGGGGGCTCCTACAATGAGCAGTTCTTC
TRBV6-5,.,.,TRBJ1-2,CASSYRGVDGYTF,TGTGCCAGCAGTTATCGGGGGGTGGATGGCTACACCTTC
TRBV28,many,.,TRBJ2-3,CASSKGATQYF,TGTGCCAGCAGCAAAGGAGCTACGCAGTATTTT
TRBV5-1,many,.,TRBJ2-7,CATAEGSASYEQYF,TGCGCCACCGCGGAGGGGTCGGCCTCCTACGAGCAGTACTTC
TRBV5-1,.,.,TRBJ2-5,CASSLSRVGQETQYF,TGCGCCAGCAGCTTGTCAAGGGTAGGGCAAGAGACCCAGTACTTC
TRBV10-3,few,.,TRBJ2-6,CASRSSSGANVLTF,TGTGCCTCCCGATCCAGCTCTGGGGCCAACGTCCTGACTTTC
TRBV6-6,.,.,TRBJ2-7,CASSYPQGGQQYF,TGTGCCAGCAGTTACCCCCAAGGGGGGCAGCAGTACTTC
TRBV2,many,TRBD1,TRBJ1-1,CASGGQGGTEAFF,TGTGCCAGCGGTGGACAGGGAGGGACTGAAGCTTTCTTT
TRBV19,.,.,TRBJ2-3,CASISTGPTDTQYF,TGTGCCAGTATCTCCACCGGACCCACAGATACGCAGTATTTT
TRBV27,many,.,TRBJ1-2,CASSFTWTTYGYTF,TGTGCCAGCAGTTTTACTTGGACAACCTATGGCTACACCTTC